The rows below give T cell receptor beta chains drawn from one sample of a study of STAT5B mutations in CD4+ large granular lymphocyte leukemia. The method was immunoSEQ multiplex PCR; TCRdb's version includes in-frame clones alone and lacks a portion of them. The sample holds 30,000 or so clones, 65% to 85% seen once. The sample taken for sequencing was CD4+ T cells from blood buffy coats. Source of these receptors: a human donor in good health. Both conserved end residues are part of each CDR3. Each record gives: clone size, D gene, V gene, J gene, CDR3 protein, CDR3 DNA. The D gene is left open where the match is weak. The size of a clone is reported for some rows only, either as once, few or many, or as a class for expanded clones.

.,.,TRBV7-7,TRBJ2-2,CASSLRRSGELFF,TGTGCCAGCAGCTTACGCCGATCCGGGGAGCTGTTTTTT
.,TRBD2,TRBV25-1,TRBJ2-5,CASSEWTGGRETQYF,TGTGCCAGCAGTGAATGGACGGGGGGGCGCGAGACCCAGTACTTC
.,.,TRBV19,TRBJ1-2,CASSRAGKANYGYTF,TGTGCCAGTAGTAGGGCGGGAAAAGCTAACTATGGCTACACCTTC
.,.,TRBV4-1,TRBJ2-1,CASSQEDLGNEQFF,TGCGCCAGCAGCCAAGAGGACTTGGGCAATGAGCAGTTCTTC
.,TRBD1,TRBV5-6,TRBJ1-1,CASSLPGQGKDTEAFF,TGTGCCAGCAGCCTCCCGGGACAGGGGAAGGACACTGAAGCTTTCTTT
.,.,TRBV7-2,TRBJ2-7,CASSFGGGNYEQYF,TGTGCCAGCAGCTTTGGAGGGGGGAACTACGAGCAGTACTTC
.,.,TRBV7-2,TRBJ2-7,CASSSSRTTLGQYF,TGTGCCAGCAGCTCCTCCCGAACCACCCTCGGGCAGTACTTC
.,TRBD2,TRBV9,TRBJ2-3,CASSGGLAGVDTQYF,TGTGCCAGCAGCGGTGGACTAGCGGGGGTGGATACGCAGTATTTT
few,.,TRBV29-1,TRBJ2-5,CSVEGAKRTQYF,TGCAGCGTTGAGGGGGCGAAACGGACCCAGTACTTC
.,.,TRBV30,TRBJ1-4,CAWSTGTNEKLFF,TGTGCCTGGAGTACAGGCACTAATGAAAAACTGTTTTTT
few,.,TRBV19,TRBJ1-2,CASSPRGGGVLNYGYTF,TGTGCCAGTAGCCCCCGTGGCGGGGGAGTTCTTAACTATGGCTACACCTTC
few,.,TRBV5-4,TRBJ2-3,CASSSTGTDTQYF,TGTGCCAGCAGTTCCACAGGCACAGATACGCAGTATTTT
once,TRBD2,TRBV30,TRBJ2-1,CAFGTSGSGEQFF,TGTGCCTTCGGGACTAGCGGGAGTGGTGAGCAGTTCTTC
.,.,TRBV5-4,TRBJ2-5,CASSLEMVAGETQYF,TGTGCCAGCAGCTTGGAAATGGTAGCTGGAGAGACCCAGTACTTC
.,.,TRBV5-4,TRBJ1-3,CASSLQGGGNTIYF,TGTGCCAGCAGCTTGCAGGGAGGAGGAAACACCATATATTTT
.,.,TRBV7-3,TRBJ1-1,CASSLKGLGHGNTEAFF,TGTGCCAGCAGCTTAAAAGGCCTGGGACACGGAAACACTGAAGCTTTCTTT
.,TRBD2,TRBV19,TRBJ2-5,CASSPFGGGWRQETQYF,TGTGCCAGTAGTCCCTTTGGGGGAGGGTGGAGGCAAGAGACCCAGTACTTC
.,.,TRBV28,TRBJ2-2,CASSFQNRPGELFF,TGTGCCAGCAGTTTCCAGAACAGGCCCGGGGAGCTGTTTTTT
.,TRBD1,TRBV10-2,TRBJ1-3,CASRDRAGNTIYF,TGCGCCAGCAGGGACAGGGCAGGAAACACCATATATTTT